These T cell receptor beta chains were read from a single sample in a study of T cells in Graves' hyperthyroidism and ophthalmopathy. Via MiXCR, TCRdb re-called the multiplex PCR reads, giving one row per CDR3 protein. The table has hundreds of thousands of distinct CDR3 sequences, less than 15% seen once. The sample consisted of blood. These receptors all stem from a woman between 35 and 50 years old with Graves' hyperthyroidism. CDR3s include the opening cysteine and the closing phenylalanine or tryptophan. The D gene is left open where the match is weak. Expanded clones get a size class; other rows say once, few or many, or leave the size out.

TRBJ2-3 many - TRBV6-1 CASSEAFGGRSQYF TGTGCCAGCAGTGAAGCTTTTGGGGGACGTTCGCAGTATTTT
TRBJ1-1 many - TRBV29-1 CSVGFPGKIKSFF TGCAGCGTTGGTTTCCCAGGGAAGATCAAGTCTTTCTTT
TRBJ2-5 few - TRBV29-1 CSVDPTVGLSETQYF TGCAGCGTTGACCCCACCGTGGGACTTTCGGAGACCCAGTACTTC
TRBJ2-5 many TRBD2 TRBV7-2 CASSLAGTSGAQETQYF TGTGCCAGCAGCTTAGCCGGGACTAGCGGGGCCCAAGAGACCCAGTACTTC
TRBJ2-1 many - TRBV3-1 CASSQVGAGLSYNEQFF TGTGCCAGCAGCCAAGTGGGGGCGGGACTCTCCTACAATGAGCAGTTCTTC
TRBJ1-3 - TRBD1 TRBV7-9 CASSDRGQGPSGNTIYF TGTGCCAGCAGCGACCGCGGACAGGGACCCTCTGGAAACACCATATATTTT
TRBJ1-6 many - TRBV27 CASKSGQNNSPLHF TGTGCCAGCAAATCAGGACAGAATAATTCACCCCTCCACTTT
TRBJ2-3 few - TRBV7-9 CASRPARGVTDTQYF TGTGCCAGCAGGCCCGCCCGAGGGGTAACAGATACGCAGTATTTT
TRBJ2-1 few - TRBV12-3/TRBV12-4 CASSSRASDEQFF TGTGCCAGCAGTTCCCGGGCCTCGGATGAGCAGTTCTTC
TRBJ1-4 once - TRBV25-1 CASSDPGSQGMALFF TGTGCCAGCAGTGATCCGGGTTCTCAGGGGATGGCACTGTTTTTT
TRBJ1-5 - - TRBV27 CASSPLGYSNQPQHF TGTGCCAGCAGTCCCCTAGGTTATAGCAATCAGCCCCAGCATTTT
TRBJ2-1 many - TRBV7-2 CASSTQVHEQFF TGTGCCAGCAGCACTCAGGTTCATGAGCAGTTCTTC
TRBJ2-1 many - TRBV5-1 CASRLAADEQFF TGCGCCAGCAGACTAGCTGCGGATGAGCAGTTCTTC
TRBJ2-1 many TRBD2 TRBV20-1 CSARGTSGHNEQFF TGCAGTGCTAGAGGGACTAGCGGACACAATGAGCAGTTCTTC
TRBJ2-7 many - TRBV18 CASSPPGDYEQYF TGTGCCAGCTCACCACCAGGAGACTACGAGCAGTACTTC
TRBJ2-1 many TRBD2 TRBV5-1 CASSSGTSGAQEQFF TGCGCCAGCAGCTCCGGGACTAGCGGGGCTCAGGAGCAGTTCTTC
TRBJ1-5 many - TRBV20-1 CSARDSGGQLNQPQHF TGCAGTGCTAGAGATAGCGGCGGACAACTCAATCAGCCCCAGCATTTT
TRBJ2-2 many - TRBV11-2 CASSSFVGVNTGELFF TGTGCCAGCAGCTCATTCGTGGGGGTGAACACCGGGGAGCTGTTTTTT
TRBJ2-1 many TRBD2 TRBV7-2 CASSRTSAPSYNEQFF TGTGCCAGCAGCCGGACTAGCGCTCCGTCCTACAATGAGCAGTTCTTC
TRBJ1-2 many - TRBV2 CASNSGAQVWYGYTF TGTGCCAGCAATTCAGGGGCGCAGGTTTGGTATGGCTACACCTTC
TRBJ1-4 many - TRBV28 CASSSLGGTTNEKLFF TGTGCCAGCAGTTCACTCGGGGGAACAACTAATGAAAAACTGTTTTTT
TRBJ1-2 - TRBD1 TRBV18 CASSPLSLGQGSGYGYTF TGTGCCAGCTCACCTCTATCACTAGGACAGGGGTCGGGCTATGGCTACACCTTC
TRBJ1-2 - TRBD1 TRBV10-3 CAISEPTGQDNYGYTF TGTGCCATCAGTGAGCCGACGGGACAGGATAACTATGGCTACACCTTC
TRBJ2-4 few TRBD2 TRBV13 CASSSQLAENIQYF TGTGCCAGCAGCTCCCAACTAGCGGAAAACATTCAGTACTTC
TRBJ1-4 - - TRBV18 CASSTIGGSSEKLFF TGTGCCAGCTCCACTATCGGGGGCAGTTCTGAAAAACTGTTTTTT
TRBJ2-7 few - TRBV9 CASSTDSAKGYEQYF TGTGCCAGCAGCACAGACAGCGCTAAAGGCTACGAGCAGTACTTC
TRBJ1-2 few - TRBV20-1 CSAPTQAGHYGYTF TGCAGTGCTCCCACCCAAGCGGGACACTATGGCTACACCTTC
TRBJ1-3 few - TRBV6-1 CASRKTQAYSGNTIYF TGTGCCAGCAGAAAAACACAGGCGTACTCTGGAAACACCATATATTTT
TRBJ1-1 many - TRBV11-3 CASSFSGGNTEAFF TGTGCCAGCAGCTTTTCCGGAGGGAACACTGAAGCTTTCTTT
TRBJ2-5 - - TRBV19 CASTPFGSGETQYF TGTGCCAGTACCCCCTTTGGTAGCGGCGAGACCCAGTACTTC
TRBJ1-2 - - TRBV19 CASRPPGRAYGYTF TGTGCCAGTAGGCCCCCGGGACGAGCCTATGGCTACACCTTC
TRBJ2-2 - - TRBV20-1 CSAMTPSGELFF TGCAGTGCTATGACCCCGTCTGGGGAGCTGTTTTTT
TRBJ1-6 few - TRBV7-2 CASSLAVINSPLHF TGTGCCAGCAGCTTAGCGGTCATTAATTCACCCCTCCACTTT
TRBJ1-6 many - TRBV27 CASSLGVVSPLHF TGTGCCAGCAGTTTGGGTGTAGTCTCACCCCTCCACTTT
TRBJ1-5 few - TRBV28 CASSLTAINQPQHF TGTGCCAGCAGTTTGACGGCCATCAATCAGCCCCAGCATTTT
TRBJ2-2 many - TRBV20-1 CSARRGANTGELFF TGCAGTGCTAGAAGGGGGGCGAACACCGGGGAGCTGTTTTTT
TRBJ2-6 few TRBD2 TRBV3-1 CASSQEIVAGGSSGANVLTF TGTGCCAGCAGCCAAGAGATCGTAGCGGGAGGGAGCTCTGGGGCCAACGTCCTGACTTTC
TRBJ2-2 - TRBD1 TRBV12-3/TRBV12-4 CASRYRDRASGELFF TGTGCCAGCAGGTACCGGGACAGGGCGTCCGGGGAGCTGTTTTTT
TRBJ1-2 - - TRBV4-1 CASSLRAGTLYGYTF TGCGCCAGCAGCTTAAGGGCAGGGACCCTCTATGGCTACACCTTC
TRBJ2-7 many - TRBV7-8 CASSPRTGAGEQYF TGTGCCAGCAGCCCCAGAACGGGAGCTGGCGAGCAGTACTTC
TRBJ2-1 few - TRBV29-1 CSGGGDEQFF TGCAGCGGGGGCGGGGATGAGCAGTTCTTC
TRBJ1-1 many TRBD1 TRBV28 CASSLISGTGGRTEAFF TGTGCCAGCAGTTTGATCTCCGGGACAGGGGGTCGCACTGAAGCTTTCTTT
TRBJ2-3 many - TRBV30 CAWTTTSTDTQYF TGTGCCTGGACGACGACTAGCACAGATACGCAGTATTTT
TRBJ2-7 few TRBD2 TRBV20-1 CSARFSGSGEQYF TGCAGTGCTAGATTTAGCGGGAGTGGGGAGCAGTACTTC
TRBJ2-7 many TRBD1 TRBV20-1 CSAGLDRGFYEQYF TGCAGTGCTGGCTTGGACAGGGGGTTCTACGAGCAGTACTTC
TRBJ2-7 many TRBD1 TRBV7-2 CASSWTGINEQYF TGTGCCAGCAGCTGGACAGGGATCAACGAGCAGTACTTC
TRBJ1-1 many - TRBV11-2 CASSRTGMNTEAFF TGTGCCAGCAGCCGAACAGGTATGAACACTGAAGCTTTCTTT
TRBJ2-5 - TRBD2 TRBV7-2 CASSRTAGVEAQYF TGTGCCAGCAGCCGGACAGCGGGAGTGGAGGCCCAGTACTTC
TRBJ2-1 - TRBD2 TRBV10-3 CAIRLGGGGYNEQFF TGTGCCATCAGGCTGGGGGGGGGAGGGTACAATGAGCAGTTCTTC
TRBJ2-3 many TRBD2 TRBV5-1 CASRREGTDTQYF TGCGCCAGCAGGAGGGAGGGTACAGATACGCAGTATTTT
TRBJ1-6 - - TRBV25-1 CASSVVDLSPLHF TGTGCCAGCAGTGTTGTGGACCTTTCACCCCTCCACTTT
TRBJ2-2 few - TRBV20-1 CSAAGELPMTNTGELFF TGCAGTGCTGCCGGAGAGCTACCGATGACGAACACCGGGGAGCTGTTTTTT
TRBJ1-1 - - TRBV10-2 CASSERGETEAFF TGCGCCAGCAGTGAACGAGGGGAGACTGAAGCTTTCTTT
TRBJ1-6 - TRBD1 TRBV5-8 CASSEDRETYNSPLHF TGTGCCAGCAGCGAGGACAGGGAGACCTATAATTCACCCCTCCACTTT
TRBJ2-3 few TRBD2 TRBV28 CASSSRLAVNTDTQYF TGTGCCAGCAGTTCCCGGCTAGCGGTAAACACAGATACGCAGTATTTT
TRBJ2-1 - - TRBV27 CASSLSSGVHNEQFF TGTGCCAGCAGTTTATCTTCAGGGGTCCACAATGAGCAGTTCTTC
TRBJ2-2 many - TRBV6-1 CASRRDILPDTEELFF TGTGCCAGCAGGAGGGACATTCTTCCCGATACCGAGGAGCTGTTTTTT
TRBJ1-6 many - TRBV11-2 CASSLGQDSSPLHF TGTGCCAGCAGCTTAGGGCAGGACAGTTCACCCCTCCACTTT
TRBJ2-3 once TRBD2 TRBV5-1 CASSLEAGVASTDTQYF TGCGCCAGCAGCTTGGAGGCGGGAGTGGCTAGCACAGATACGCAGTATTTT